Listed here are 6 T cell receptor beta chains from one sample, sequenced in a study of low-dose radiotherapy and immunotherapy resistance in tumors. Documented time point: after trial treatment. Treatment described: LDRT plus nivolumab, ipilimumab, low-dose cyclophosphamide and aspirin (RACIN trial). Priming of first-strand cDNA relied on TRAV- and TRBV-specific primers (covering alpha and beta chains). Using a constant-region primer together with a V-primer adapter, TCRs were subjected to roughly 18 PCR cycles of amplification. TCRdb used MiXCR to reprocess the reads, holding one entry per CDR3 protein. The table includes 35,000 to 45,000 distinct CDR3 sequences, 25% detected once. The sample here was PBMCs, taken after low-dose radiotherapy plus immunotherapy. Every receptor here comes from a male donor with prostate cancer.

The J gene is TRBJ2-3, the V gene TRBV7-2, with 7 bases lining up with TRBD1. Germline lookup yields CDR1 SGHTA and CDR2 FQGNSA. CDR3 length: 15 amino acids. V trimming: 1 base; J trimming: 4 bases; junction bases outside the gene matches: 5. The CDR3 DNA is TGTGCCAGCAGCTTAGTGGGCCAGGGGGCAGATACGCAGTATTTT. It codes for CASSLVGQGADTQYF.

Many counts were recorded for this clonotype. The rearrangement links TRBV5-1 to TRBJ2-3; D gene unclear. The V gene's germline CDR1 is SGHRS and CDR2 YFSETQ. V lost 4 bases and J lost 2, with 11 bases in between. The CDR3 is 14 amino acids. The CDR3 DNA reads TGCGCCAGCAGCCTGCAGTTGGTCACAGATACGCAGTATTTT. Protein: CASSLQLVTDTQYF. The whole variable domain, remainder taken from reference TRBV5-1 and TRBJ2-3, is KAGVTQTPRYLIKTRGQQVTLSCSPISGHRSVSWYQQTPGQGLQFLFEYFSETQRNKGNFPGRFSGRQFSNSRSEMNVSTLELGDSALYLCASSLQLVTDTQYFGPGTRLTVL.

The sample holds many counts of this clonotype. V and J are TRBV7-6 and TRBJ2-3; 8 positions match TRBD2. Germline assignment: CDR1 SGHVS and CDR2 FNYEAQ. V dropped 2 bases and J dropped 3; count of bases not matched to a gene: 10. There are 17 residues in the CDR3. Written as DNA, the CDR3 is TGTGCCAGCAGCTTAAAAGTTCGGGGGGGCGGAACAGATACGCAGTATTTT. Translated: CASSLKVRGGGTDTQYF.

This clonotype was seen at least ten times. This rearrangement joins TRBV4-1 to TRBJ2-5, with TRBD2 matching over 7 bases. Looked up from germline, CDR1 is MGHRA and CDR2 is YSYEKL. The CDR3 runs 15 residues. The V gene end was trimmed by 4 bases and the J gene end by 5 bases; junction bases not matched to a gene: 10. The chain's CDR3 is CASSLSGAGGETQYF. The CDR3 DNA sequence: TGCGCCAGCAGCCTCAGCGGGGCCGGGGGGGAGACCCAGTACTTC.

This clonotype occurred many times. The chain recombines TRBV28 with TRBJ1-1; no reliable D call. The CDR3 length is 13 residues. CDR1 is MDHEN, CDR2 SYDVKM, per germline. Trimming took off 6 bases at V and 6 bases at J, with 14 bases between the two ends. The chain's CDR3 is CASSQSWRAEAFF. In DNA form, the CDR3 reads TGTGCCAGCAGCCAGAGTTGGCGGGCTGAAGCTTTCTTT.

The table lists this clonotype with a few counts. This clone may be a read error of a much larger clone one base away. This CDR3 reads CASSYSTASESPYEQYF. In DNA, the CDR3 is TGTGCCAGCAGTTACTCGACGGCTAGCGAGAGTCCCTACGAGCAGTACTTC. V gene TRBV6-8 combines with J gene TRBJ2-7; tentatively, D is TRBD2 (6 bases). Trimming pared 0 bases from V and 2 bases from J, leaving 17 bases between. CDR1 is MNHGY and CDR2 is SAAAGT in the germline V gene. CDR3 length: 17 amino acids.